This record concerns one T cell receptor beta chain sequence. The data were obtained in a study of blood T cell repertoires in COVID-19. Across the study: Material from acute and convalescent COVID-19 was sourced from the United States, Italy and Spain. T cells, B-cell-depleted T cells, or PBMCs supplied cDNA or gDNA.

The V end was cut by 6 bases, the J end by 1 base, with 13 bases between. The CDR3 has 14 amino acids. CDR1 and CDR2 from the germline V gene are SGHRS and YFSETQ. In the original analysis: Amplification of reference gene primers was used by the study to estimate nucleated cell counts. Assay: immunoSEQ multiplex PCR; the TCRdb copy retains only in-frame clones and omits some. The D gene and trimming were derived from the DNA, and the V and J assignments and clone size from that table. The sample yields approximately 100,000 clones, approximately 86% seen once. What was sequenced was peripheral blood. This chain joins TRBV5-1 and TRBJ2-5; D is possibly TRBD2 (6 bases). The TCR originated in a human donor in a cohort sampled during active COVID-19. DNA of the CDR3: TGCGCCAGCAAGTGGGAGGCGGTCCAAGAGACCCAGTACTTC. It encodes CASKWEAVQETQYF. The variable domain in full, with the rest retrieved from reference TRBV5-1 and TRBJ2-5, is KAGVTQTPRYLIKTRGQQVTLSCSPISGHRSVSWYQQTPGQGLQFLFEYFSETQRNKGNFPGRFSGRQFSNSRSEMNVSTLELGDSALYLCASKWEAVQETQYFGPGTRLLVL.